The sequence of this T cell receptor beta chain was determined in a study of monozygotic twins with inflammatory bowel disease. In regard to this clonotype: Its specificity is unknown.

Someone took an approximately 2.4 ml blood sample from each of the donors. RNA in its total form was extracted from whole blood, and T cells were not sorted. TCRdb reworked the 5' RACE reads into one entry per CDR3 protein, no DNA. The sample's table shows about 440,000 distinct CDR3 sequences. Overall study findings and caveats: IBD patients shared fewer clonotypes with others than healthy twins, especially with disease activity. Immunosuppressive treatment differences may have increased patient repertoire variability.

The TCR originated in a human donor with ulcerative colitis or Crohn's disease, or a healthy co-twin of an affected twin (not recorded which). The sample taken for sequencing was blood.

This chain's CDR3 is CASSRDGTSGGATDTQYF. The chain couples TRBV5-1 to TRBJ2-3; TCRdb indicates TRBD2, and absent DNA this call remains unverified. Per the germline V gene, CDR1 is SGHRS and CDR2 is YFSETQ. The CDR3 loop spans 18 amino acids. Using reference TRBV5-1 and TRBJ2-3 for the parts outside the CDR3, the full variable domain is KAGVTQTPRYLIKTRGQQVTLSCSPISGHRSVSWYQQTPGQGLQFLFEYFSETQRNKGNFPGRFSGRQFSNSRSEMNVSTLELGDSALYLCASSRDGTSGGATDTQYFGPGTRLTVL.